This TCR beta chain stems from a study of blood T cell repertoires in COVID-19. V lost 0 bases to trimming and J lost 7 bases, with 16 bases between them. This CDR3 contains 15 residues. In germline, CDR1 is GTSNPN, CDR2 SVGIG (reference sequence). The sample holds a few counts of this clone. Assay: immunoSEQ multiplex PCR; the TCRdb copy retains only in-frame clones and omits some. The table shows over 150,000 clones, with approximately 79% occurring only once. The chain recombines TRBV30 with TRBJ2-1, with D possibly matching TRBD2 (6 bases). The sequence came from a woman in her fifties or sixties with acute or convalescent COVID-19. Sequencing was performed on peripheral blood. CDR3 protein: CAWSVRGSLGNEQFF. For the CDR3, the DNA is TGTGCCTGGAGTGTACGGGGGAGCTTGGGGAATGAGCAGTTCTTC.